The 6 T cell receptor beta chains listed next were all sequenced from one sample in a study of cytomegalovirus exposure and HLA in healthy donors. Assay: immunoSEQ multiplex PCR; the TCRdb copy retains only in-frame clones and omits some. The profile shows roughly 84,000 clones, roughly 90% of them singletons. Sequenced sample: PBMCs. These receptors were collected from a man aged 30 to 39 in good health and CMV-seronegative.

The CDR3 coding sequence is TGTGCCAGTAGCTGGGACAGGGAGATTTCTGGGGCCAACGTCCTGACTTTC. Residues: CASSWDREISGANVLTF. This chain joins TRBV19 and TRBJ2-6; 9 nucleotides align to TRBD1. Germline CDR1 reads LNHDA; CDR2 reads SQIVND (reference sequence). The CDR3 contains 17 residues. V shed 6 bases, J shed 1 base, and the junction held 7 bases outside the gene matches. The full variable domain, in which reference TRBV19 and TRBJ2-6 provide the parts outside the CDR3, is DGGITQSPKYLFRKEGQNVTLSCEQNLNHDAMYWYRQDPGQGLRLIYYSQIVNDFQKGDIAEGYSVSREKKESFPLTVTSAQKNPTAFYLCASSWDREISGANVLTFGAGSRLTVL.

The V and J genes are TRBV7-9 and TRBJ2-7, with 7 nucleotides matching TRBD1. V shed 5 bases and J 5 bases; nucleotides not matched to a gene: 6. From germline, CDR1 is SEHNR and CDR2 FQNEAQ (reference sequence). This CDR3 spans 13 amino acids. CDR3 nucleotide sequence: TGTGCCAGCAGCCGGGACAGCGGCAACGAGCAGTACTTC. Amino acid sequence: CASSRDSGNEQYF.

DNA of the CDR3: TGTGCCAGCAGTTTATCGATTACCGGGACTAGCGGGATACATGGGCAGTTCTTC. Translating it yields CASSLSITGTSGIHGQFF. The chain couples TRBV27 to TRBJ2-1; 13 bases map to TRBD2. The CDR3 runs to 18 residues. Trimming cost V 0 bases and J 12 bases; bases outside gene matches: 14. CDR1 is MNHEY and CDR2 is SMNVEV in the germline V gene (reference sequence).

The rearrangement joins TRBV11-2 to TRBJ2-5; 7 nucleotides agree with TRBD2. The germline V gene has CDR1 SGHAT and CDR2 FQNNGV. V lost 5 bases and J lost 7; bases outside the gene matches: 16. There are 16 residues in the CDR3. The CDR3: CASSPSWTRNKGTQYF. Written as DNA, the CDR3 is TGTGCCAGCAGCCCCTCCTGGACTAGAAACAAAGGGACCCAGTACTTC.

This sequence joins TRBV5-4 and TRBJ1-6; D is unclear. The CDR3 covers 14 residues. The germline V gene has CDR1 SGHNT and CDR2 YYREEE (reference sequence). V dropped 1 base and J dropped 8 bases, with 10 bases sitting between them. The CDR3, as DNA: TGTGCCAGCAGCTTGCAGGCGAACGATTCACCCCTCCACTTT. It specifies CASSLQANDSPLHF. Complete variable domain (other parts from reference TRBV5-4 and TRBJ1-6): ETGVTQSPTHLIKTRGQQVTLRCSSQSGHNTVSWYQQALGQGPQFIFQYYREEENGRGNFPPRFSGLQFPNYSSELNVNALELDDSALYLCASSLQANDSPLHFGNGTRLTVT.

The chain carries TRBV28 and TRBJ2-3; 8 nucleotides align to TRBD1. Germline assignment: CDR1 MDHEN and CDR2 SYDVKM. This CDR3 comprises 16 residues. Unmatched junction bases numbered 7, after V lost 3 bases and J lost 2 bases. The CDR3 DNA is TGTGCCAGCAGTTTCAGGGGGCTCCCCCTCACAGATACGCAGTATTTT. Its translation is CASSFRGLPLTDTQYF.